The present T cell receptor beta chain was sequenced within a study of CD8+ T cells in alopecia areata. Peripheral blood and lesional scalp punch biopsies were taken from alopecia areata patients. About this clone: Its antigen is undetermined.

cDNA reverse transcribed from extracted RNA served as the sequencing template. This table comes from immunoSEQ multiplex PCR, and its TCRdb copy is limited to in-frame clones, with some not included. The table shows 98,000 or so clones, with roughly 55% occurring only once. The ends were cut back, 7 bases at V and 2 bases at J, with 16 bases in the middle. The CDR3 sequence is 15 residues long. Looked up from germline, CDR1 is KGHSY and CDR2 is FQNENV. Broader study findings: Normal scalp showed lower clonality than lesional scalp, especially alopecia totalis/universalis.

The receptor comes from a human donor with alopecia areata. What was sequenced was NKG2D-low CD8+ T cells sorted from blood. The V call is TRBV16, the J call TRBJ2-3; D is undetermined. The CDR3 nucleotides read TGTGCCAGCAACGACCGACTGGATGTCACAGATACGCAGTATTTT. Its protein is CASNDRLDVTDTQYF.